The T cell receptor beta chain under discussion was sequenced for a study of tumor and adjacent non-tumor tissue in lung cancer. Study overall: Histology: 11 to 13 adenocarcinoma, a couple of squamous cell carcinoma, 1 small cell lung cancer. Each sample yielded 3.5 million to 5 million productive TCRbeta reads on average. Study-wide results and caveats: TCR diversity was significantly greater in tumor than normal lung tissue.

As concerns this clonotype: The target antigen is unknown. Since a much larger clone is just one base distant, this may be a read error.

Germline V lookup: CDR1 KGHDR, CDR2 SFDVKD. This CDR3 has 15 residues. Trimming cost V 1 base and J 0 bases, with 6 bases left between them. The template was RNA from unsorted bulk tissue. More than 3 cm separated this lung sample from the edge of the tumor. The library came from three nested PCR rounds adapted from ARM-PCR protocols. One entry per CDR3 protein, called by TCRdb with MiXCR from the multiplex PCR reads. There are some 97,000 distinct CDR3 sequences in the sample; roughly two thirds occur only once, and roughly 18% lies in the top ten. This clonotype originated in a man younger than 40 with non-small cell lung cancer. The chain uses TRBV24-1 and TRBJ1-5; D unclear. Sequencing was carried out using distant non-tumor lung tissue. DNA of the CDR3: TGTGCCACCAGTGATTTAAGGTCTAGCAATCAGCCCCAGCATTTT. Translation: CATSDLRSSNQPQHF.